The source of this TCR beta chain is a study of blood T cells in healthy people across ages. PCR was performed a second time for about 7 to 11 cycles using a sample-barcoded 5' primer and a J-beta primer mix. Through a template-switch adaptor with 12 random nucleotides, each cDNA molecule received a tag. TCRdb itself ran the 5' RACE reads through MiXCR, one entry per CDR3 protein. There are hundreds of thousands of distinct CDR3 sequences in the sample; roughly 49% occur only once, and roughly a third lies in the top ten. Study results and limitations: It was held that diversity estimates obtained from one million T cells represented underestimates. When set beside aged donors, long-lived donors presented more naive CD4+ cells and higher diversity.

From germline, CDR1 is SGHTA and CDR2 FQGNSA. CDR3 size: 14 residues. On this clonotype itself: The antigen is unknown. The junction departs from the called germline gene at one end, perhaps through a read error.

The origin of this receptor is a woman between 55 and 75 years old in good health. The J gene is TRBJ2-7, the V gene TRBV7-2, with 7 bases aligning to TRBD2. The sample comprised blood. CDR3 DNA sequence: TGTGCCTGCAGCTTAAATCGGGGGGCCTACGAGCAGTACTTC. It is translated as CACSLNRGAYEQYF.